The text below deals with one T cell receptor beta chain. These data originate in a study of blood T cell repertoires in COVID-19. Study at large: The samples span acute and convalescent COVID-19 from the United States, Italy and Spain.

V lost 4 bases and J 7 bases, leaving 14 bases between the germline ends. Germline assignment: CDR1 SGHRS and CDR2 YFSETQ. CDR3 size: 13 residues. Repertoires were generated with immunoSEQ multiplex PCR, while TCRdb's copy carries only in-frame clones and drops some. The sample records around 170,000 clones, approximately 86% being singletons. Source material: peripheral blood. The J gene is TRBJ1-1, the V gene TRBV5-1; the D gene is possibly TRBD1 (5 bases). The sequence was obtained from a woman aged 30 to 39 with active or convalescent COVID-19. CDR3 protein: CASSQIGQNEAFF. The CDR3 DNA reads as TGCGCCAGCAGCCAGATAGGACAAAATGAAGCTTTCTTT.